A selection of T cell receptor beta chains follows, all from one sample in a study of blood T cell repertoires in COVID-19. Profiled with immunoSEQ multiplex PCR; TCRdb holds only in-frame clones, not every one. The sample shows approximately 70,000 clones, roughly 72% of them seen only once. Specimen: peripheral blood. These receptors were collected from a man aged 60 to 69 with COVID-19, enrolled during active disease. The CDR3 runs from the conserved cysteine through the conserved F or W. A D gene is named only where the DNA matches it firmly. Only some rows state a clone size, as once, few, many or a class for expanded clones.

TRBJ2-7 TRBD2 TRBV11-3 . CASSPPTSGPSYEQYF TGTGCCAGCAGCCCCCCCACTAGCGGTCCTTCCTACGAGCAGTACTTC
TRBJ2-3 TRBD2 TRBV5-4 . CASRIAGGTDTQYF TGTGCCAGTCGGATAGCGGGAGGAACAGATACGCAGTATTTT
TRBJ2-5 . TRBV30 . CAWSMGHWETQYF TGTGCCTGGAGTATGGGACATTGGGAGACCCAGTACTTC
TRBJ2-3 . TRBV7-2 few CASSLEGGYTDTQYF TGTGCCAGCAGCCTTGAGGGCGGATACACAGATACGCAGTATTTT
TRBJ1-1 . TRBV3-1/TRBV3-2 . CASSLTEAGEGAFF TGTGCCAGCAGCCTCACCGAGGCGGGGGAAGGGGCTTTCTTT
TRBJ1-4 . TRBV5-4 . CASSAKTGINEKLFF TGTGCCAGCAGCGCAAAGACAGGAATTAATGAAAAACTGTTTTTT
TRBJ2-1 TRBD2 TRBV14 . CASSPGLAGGHSSYNEQFF TGTGCCAGCAGCCCGGGACTAGCGGGGGGGCATAGCTCCTACAATGAGCAGTTCTTC
TRBJ2-7 TRBD1 TRBV4-2 few CASSRSDRGASYEQYF TGTGCCAGCAGCCGGTCCGACAGGGGCGCCTCCTACGAGCAGTACTTC
TRBJ2-3 TRBD2 TRBV29-1 . CSVWGASGSPDTQYF TGCAGCGTGTGGGGCGCTAGCGGGAGTCCAGATACGCAGTATTTT
TRBJ1-3 . TRBV9 . CASSVAGVAGNTIYF TGTGCCAGCAGCGTAGCAGGGGTGGCTGGAAACACCATATATTTT
TRBJ2-6 . TRBV15 few CATSRAGSGANVLTF TGTGCCACCAGCAGAGCAGGATCTGGGGCCAACGTCCTGACTTTC
TRBJ2-2 TRBD2 TRBV7-9 . CASSKREGNTGELFF TGTGCCAGCAGCAAGCGGGAGGGCAACACCGGGGAGCTGTTTTTT
TRBJ2-3 . TRBV11-2 . CASSLTTGADTQYF TGTGCCAGCAGCCTCACCACCGGAGCGGATACGCAGTATTTT
TRBJ2-7 TRBD1 TRBV4-1 many CASSLAGTALLYEQYF TGCGCCAGCAGCCTTGCCGGGACAGCCCTCCTCTACGAGCAGTACTTC
TRBJ1-1 TRBD1 TRBV10-1 . CASSGHRGDTEAFF TGCGCCAGCAGTGGTCACAGGGGCGACACTGAAGCTTTCTTT
TRBJ1-6 . TRBV6-5 few CASSIQNRNNSPLHF TGTGCCAGCAGTATCCAGAACAGGAATAATTCACCCCTCCACTTT
TRBJ2-7 . TRBV4-1 few CASSPSEGLGGYEQYF TGCGCCAGCAGCCCCAGTGAAGGACTAGGGGGCTACGAGCAGTACTTC
TRBJ1-5 TRBD1 TRBV4-1 few CASSQDGTGGNQPQHF TGCGCCAGCAGCCAAGATGGGACAGGGGGCAATCAGCCCCAGCATTTT
TRBJ2-2 TRBD2 TRBV6-1 . CASSETSGDTGELFF TGTGCCAGCAGTGAGACTAGCGGGGACACCGGGGAGCTGTTTTTT
TRBJ1-1 . TRBV30 . CAWSGTARTEAFF TGTGCCTGGAGTGGGACAGCACGCACTGAAGCTTTCTTT
TRBJ1-6 . TRBV19 . CASTTGGRSPLHF TGTGCCAGTACCACCGGGGGACGCTCACCCCTCCACTTT
TRBJ2-1 . TRBV7-2 few CASSLVFFEQFF TGTGCCAGCAGCTTAGTCTTTTTCGAGCAGTTCTTC
TRBJ2-7 TRBD2 TRBV19 . CASSSQSGAYEQYF TGTGCCAGTAGCAGTCAGAGCGGGGCCTACGAGCAGTACTTC
TRBJ2-5 . TRBV11-1 . CASSLGNDGVLETQYF TGTGCCAGCAGCTTAGGGAACGACGGGGTCTTAGAGACCCAGTACTTC
TRBJ2-4 TRBD2 TRBV6-1 . CASSEQEGGWNIQYF TGTGCCAGCAGTGAGCAGGAGGGAGGGTGGAACATTCAGTACTTC
TRBJ2-1 TRBD1 TRBV25-1 once CASSERPARRGLAEQFF TGTGCCAGCAGTGAGCGCCCCGCACGCAGGGGGCTGGCTGAGCAGTTCTTC